This is a list of T cell receptor beta chains from one sample in a study of OX40 agonist ivuxolimab in advanced cancers. The table came from immunoSEQ multiplex PCR; TCRdb's copy has only in-frame clones and leaves some out. The sample includes 36,000 or so clones, about 81% of them seen just once. The source material was CD4+ or CD8+ T cells sorted from blood, sampled in a trial of the OX40 agonist ivuxolimab. These receptors were obtained from an adult with an advanced solid tumor such as melanoma, head and neck, liver or kidney cancer. The CDR3 runs from the conserved cysteine through the conserved F or W. The D gene is left open where the match is weak. Where a row states a size, it is once, few, many or the class of an expanded clone; other rows omit it.

D,V,size,J,DNA,CDR3
NA,TRBV6-4,few,TRBJ1-2,TGTGCCAGCAGTGACTTACTCCGGGAACAGGGTGTTCGTGGCTACACCTTC,CASSDLLREQGVRGYTF
NA,TRBV7-3,NA,TRBJ2-5,TGTGCCAGCAGCTTATCCCCGGGCCGAGAGACCCAGTACTTC,CASSLSPGRETQYF
NA,TRBV27,NA,TRBJ1-5,TGTGCCAGCAGTTTAGTCGGCAGGGCGGGGCAGCCCCAGCATTTT,CASSLVGRAGQPQHF
TRBD1,TRBV28,NA,TRBJ2-7,TGTGCCAGCAGCCCTATTCAGGGGGCTTTTAACGAGCAGTACTTC,CASSPIQGAFNEQYF
TRBD1,TRBV19,NA,TRBJ1-5,TGTGCCAGTAGTATAAAGTGGGAAGGGACAGGCGATCAGCCCCAGCATTTT,CASSIKWEGTGDQPQHF
TRBD2,TRBV27,NA,TRBJ2-5,TGTGCCAGCAAGAAGGTCACTAGCGGCCAAGAGACCCAGTACTTC,CASKKVTSGQETQYF
TRBD1,TRBV28,NA,TRBJ1-1,TGTGCCAGCAGTCGACGGACAGGGGGGAACACTGAAGCTTTCTTT,CASSRRTGGNTEAFF
NA,TRBV4-3,once,TRBJ1-3,TGCGCCAGCAGCCAAGATCCGAGGAACACCATATATTTT,CASSQDPRNTIYF
NA,TRBV5-4,NA,TRBJ2-2,TGTGCCAGCTCACCCGGGGCCAACACCGGGGAGCTGTTTTTT,CASSPGANTGELFF
NA,TRBV7-3,NA,TRBJ1-6,TGTGCCAGCAGCACACAGGAGGGACAACCCCTCCACTTT,CASSTQEGQPLHF